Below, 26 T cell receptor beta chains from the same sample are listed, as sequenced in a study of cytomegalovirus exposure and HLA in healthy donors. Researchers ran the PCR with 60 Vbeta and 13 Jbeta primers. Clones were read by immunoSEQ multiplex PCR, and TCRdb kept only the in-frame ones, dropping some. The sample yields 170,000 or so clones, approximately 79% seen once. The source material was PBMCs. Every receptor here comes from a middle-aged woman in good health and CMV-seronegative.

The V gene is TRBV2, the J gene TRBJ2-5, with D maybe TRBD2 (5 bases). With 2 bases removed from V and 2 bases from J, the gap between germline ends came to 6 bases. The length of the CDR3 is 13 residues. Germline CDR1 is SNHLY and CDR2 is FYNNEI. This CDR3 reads CASSELAQETQYF. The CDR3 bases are TGTGCCAGCAGTGAACTAGCACAAGAGACCCAGTACTTC. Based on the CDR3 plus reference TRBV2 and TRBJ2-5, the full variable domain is EPEVTQTPSHQVTQMGQEVILRCVPISNHLYFYWYRQILGQKVEFLVSFYNNEISEKSEIFDDQFSVERPDGSNFTLKIRSTKLEDSAMYFCASSELAQETQYFGPGTRLLVL.

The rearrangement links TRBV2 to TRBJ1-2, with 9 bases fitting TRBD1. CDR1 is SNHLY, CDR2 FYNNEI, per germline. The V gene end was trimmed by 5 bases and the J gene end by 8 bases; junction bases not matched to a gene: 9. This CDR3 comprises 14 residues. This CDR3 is CASSPFGQGLGYTF. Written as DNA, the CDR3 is TGTGCCAGCAGTCCCTTTGGACAGGGGCTCGGCTACACCTTC.

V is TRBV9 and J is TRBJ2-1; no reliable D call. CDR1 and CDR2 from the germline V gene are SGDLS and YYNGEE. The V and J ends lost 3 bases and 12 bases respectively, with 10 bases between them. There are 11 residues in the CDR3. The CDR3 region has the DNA TGTGCCAGCAGCGGAGACTCCCGGCAGTTCTTC. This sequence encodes CASSGDSRQFF.

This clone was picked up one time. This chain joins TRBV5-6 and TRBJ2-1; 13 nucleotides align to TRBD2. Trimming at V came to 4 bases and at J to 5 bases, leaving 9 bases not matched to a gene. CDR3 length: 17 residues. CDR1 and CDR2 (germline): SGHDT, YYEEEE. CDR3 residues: CASSLRTSGGPDNEQFF. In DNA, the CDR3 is TGTGCCAGCAGCCTGCGGACTAGCGGGGGCCCAGACAATGAGCAGTTCTTC. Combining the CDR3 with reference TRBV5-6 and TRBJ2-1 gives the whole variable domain DAGVTQSPTHLIKTRGQQVTLRCSPKSGHDTVSWYQQALGQGPQFIFQYYEEEERQRGNFPDRFSGHQFPNYSSELNVNALLLGDSALYLCASSLRTSGGPDNEQFFGPGTRLTVL.

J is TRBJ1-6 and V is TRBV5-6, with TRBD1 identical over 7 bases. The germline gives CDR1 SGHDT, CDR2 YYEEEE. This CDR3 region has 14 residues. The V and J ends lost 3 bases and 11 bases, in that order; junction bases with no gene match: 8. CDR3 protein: CASSSWTGGTPLHF. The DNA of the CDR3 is TGTGCCAGCAGCTCCTGGACAGGCGGAACACCCCTCCACTTT.

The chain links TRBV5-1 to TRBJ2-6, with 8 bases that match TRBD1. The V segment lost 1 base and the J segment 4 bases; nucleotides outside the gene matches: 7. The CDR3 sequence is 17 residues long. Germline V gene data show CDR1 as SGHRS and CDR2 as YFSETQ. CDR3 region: CASSLTGGLTGANVLTF. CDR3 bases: TGCGCCAGCAGCTTGACAGGGGGATTGACAGGGGCCAACGTCCTGACTTTC.

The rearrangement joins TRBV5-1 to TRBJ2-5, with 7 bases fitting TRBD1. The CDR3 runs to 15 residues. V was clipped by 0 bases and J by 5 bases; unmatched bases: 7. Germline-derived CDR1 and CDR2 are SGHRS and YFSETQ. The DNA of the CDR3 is TGCGCCAGCAGCTTGGGTACAGGGGTTGGGGAGACCCAGTACTTC. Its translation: CASSLGTGVGETQYF.

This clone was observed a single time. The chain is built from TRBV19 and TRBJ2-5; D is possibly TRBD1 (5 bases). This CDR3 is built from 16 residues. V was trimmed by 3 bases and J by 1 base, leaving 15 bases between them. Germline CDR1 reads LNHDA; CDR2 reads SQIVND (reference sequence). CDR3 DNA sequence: TGTGCCAGTAGTATTAAGAGGACACTCTCCCAAGAGACCCAGTACTTC. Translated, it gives CASSIKRTLSQETQYF.

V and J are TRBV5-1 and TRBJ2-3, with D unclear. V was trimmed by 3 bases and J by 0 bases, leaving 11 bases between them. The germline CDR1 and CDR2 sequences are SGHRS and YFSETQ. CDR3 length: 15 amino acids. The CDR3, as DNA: TGCGCCAGCAGCTCAGCTGAGCGAAGCACAGATACGCAGTATTTT. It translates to CASSSAERSTDTQYF. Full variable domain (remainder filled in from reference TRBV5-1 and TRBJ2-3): KAGVTQTPRYLIKTRGQQVTLSCSPISGHRSVSWYQQTPGQGLQFLFEYFSETQRNKGNFPGRFSGRQFSNSRSEMNVSTLELGDSALYLCASSSAERSTDTQYFGPGTRLTVL.

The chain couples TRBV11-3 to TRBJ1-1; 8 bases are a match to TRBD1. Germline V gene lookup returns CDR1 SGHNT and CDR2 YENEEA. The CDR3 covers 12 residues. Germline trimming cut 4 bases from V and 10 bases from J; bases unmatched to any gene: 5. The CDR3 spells CASSSDRDRAFF. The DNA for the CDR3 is TGTGCCAGCAGCTCGGACAGGGATCGAGCTTTCTTT.

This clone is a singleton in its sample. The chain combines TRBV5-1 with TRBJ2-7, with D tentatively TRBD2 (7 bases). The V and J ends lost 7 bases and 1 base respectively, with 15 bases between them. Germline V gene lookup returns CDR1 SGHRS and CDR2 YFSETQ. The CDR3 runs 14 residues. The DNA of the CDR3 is TGCGCCAGCCGGCGGGGGCCTACGTCCTACGAGCAGTACTTC. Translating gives CASRRGPTSYEQYF.

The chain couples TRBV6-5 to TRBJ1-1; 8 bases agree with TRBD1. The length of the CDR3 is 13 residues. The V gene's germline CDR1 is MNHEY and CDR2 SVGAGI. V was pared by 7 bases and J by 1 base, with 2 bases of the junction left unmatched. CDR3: CASNGQGNTEAFF. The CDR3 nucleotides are TGTGCCAGCAATGGACAGGGGAACACTGAAGCTTTCTTT.

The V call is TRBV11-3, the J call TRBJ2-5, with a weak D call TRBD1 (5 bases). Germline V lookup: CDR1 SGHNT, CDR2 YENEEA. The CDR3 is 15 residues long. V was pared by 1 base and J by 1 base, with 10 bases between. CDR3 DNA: TGTGCCAGCAGCTTAGGGGTTGGGGCCCAAGAGACCCAGTACTTC. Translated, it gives CASSLGVGAQETQYF. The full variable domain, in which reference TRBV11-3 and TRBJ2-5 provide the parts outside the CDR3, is EAGVVQSPRYKIIEKKQPVAFWCNPISGHNTLYWYLQNLGQGPELLIRYENEEAVDDSQLPKDRFSAERLKGVDSTLKIQPAELGDSAVYLCASSLGVGAQETQYFGPGTRLLVL.

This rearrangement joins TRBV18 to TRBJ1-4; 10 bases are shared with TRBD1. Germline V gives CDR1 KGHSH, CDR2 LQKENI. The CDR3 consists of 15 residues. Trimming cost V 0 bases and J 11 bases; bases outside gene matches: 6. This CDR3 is CASSPPGQGTTKLFF. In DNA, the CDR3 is TGTGCCAGCTCACCACCGGGACAGGGGACGACCAAACTGTTTTTT. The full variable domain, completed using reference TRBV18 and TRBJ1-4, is NAGVMQNPRHLVRRRGQEARLRCSPMKGHSHVYWYRQLPEEGLKFMVYLQKENIIDESGMPKERFSAEFPKEGPSILRIQQVVRGDSAAYFCASSPPGQGTTKLFFGSGTQLSVL.

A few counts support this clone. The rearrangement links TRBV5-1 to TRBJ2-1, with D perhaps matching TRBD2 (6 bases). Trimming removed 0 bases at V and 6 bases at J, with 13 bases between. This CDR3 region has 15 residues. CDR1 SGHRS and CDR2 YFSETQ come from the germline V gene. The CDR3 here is CASSLVALASNEQFF. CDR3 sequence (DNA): TGCGCCAGCAGCTTGGTGGCACTAGCCTCCAATGAGCAGTTCTTC.

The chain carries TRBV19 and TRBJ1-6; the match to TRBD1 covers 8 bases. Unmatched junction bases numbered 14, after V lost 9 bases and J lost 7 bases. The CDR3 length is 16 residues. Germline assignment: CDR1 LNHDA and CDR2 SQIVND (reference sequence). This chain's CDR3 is CASSGPRGQGNSPLHF. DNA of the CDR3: TGTGCCAGCTCAGGACCCCGTGGACAGGGAAATTCACCCCTCCACTTT.

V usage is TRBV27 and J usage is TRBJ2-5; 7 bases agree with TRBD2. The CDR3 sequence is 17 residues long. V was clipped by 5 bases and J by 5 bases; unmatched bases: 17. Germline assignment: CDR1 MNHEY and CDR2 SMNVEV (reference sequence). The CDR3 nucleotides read TGTGCCAGCAGTCCGTTAGCGGGCAATGCGGAGGGTGAGACCCAGTACTTC. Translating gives CASSPLAGNAEGETQYF.

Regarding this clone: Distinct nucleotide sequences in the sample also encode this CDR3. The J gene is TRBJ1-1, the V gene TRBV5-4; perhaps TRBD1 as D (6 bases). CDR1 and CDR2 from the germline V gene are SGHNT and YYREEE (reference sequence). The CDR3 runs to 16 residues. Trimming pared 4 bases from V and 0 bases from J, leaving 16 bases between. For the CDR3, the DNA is TGTGCCAGCAGCCCTAGGTCAGGGGCGATGAACACTGAAGCTTTCTTT. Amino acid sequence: CASSPRSGAMNTEAFF.

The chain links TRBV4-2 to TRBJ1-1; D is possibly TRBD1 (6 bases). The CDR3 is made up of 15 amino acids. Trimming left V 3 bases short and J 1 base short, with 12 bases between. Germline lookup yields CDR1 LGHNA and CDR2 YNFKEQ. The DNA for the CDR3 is TGTGCCAGCAGCCACTCCGGACAGCAGAACACTGAAGCTTTCTTT. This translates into CASSHSGQQNTEAFF.

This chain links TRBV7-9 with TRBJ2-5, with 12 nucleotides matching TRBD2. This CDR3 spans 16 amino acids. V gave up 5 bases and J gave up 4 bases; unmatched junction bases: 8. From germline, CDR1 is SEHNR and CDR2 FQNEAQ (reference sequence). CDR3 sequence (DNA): TGTGCCAGCAGCCCCCACTCGGGACTAGCGGGAGAGACCCAGTACTTC. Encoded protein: CASSPHSGLAGETQYF.

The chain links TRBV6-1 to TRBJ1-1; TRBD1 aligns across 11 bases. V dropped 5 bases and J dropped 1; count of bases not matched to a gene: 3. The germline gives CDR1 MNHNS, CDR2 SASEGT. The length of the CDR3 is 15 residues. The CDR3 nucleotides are TGTGCCAGCAGTACAGGACAGGGGGCGAACACTGAAGCTTTCTTT. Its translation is CASSTGQGANTEAFF.

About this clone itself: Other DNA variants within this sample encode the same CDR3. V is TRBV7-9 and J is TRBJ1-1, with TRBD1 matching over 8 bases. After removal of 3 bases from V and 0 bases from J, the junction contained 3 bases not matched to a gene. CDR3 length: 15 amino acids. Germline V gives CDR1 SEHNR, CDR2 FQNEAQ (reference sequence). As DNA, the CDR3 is TGTGCCAGCAGCTTGGGGACAGGTATGAACACTGAAGCTTTCTTT. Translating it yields CASSLGTGMNTEAFF.

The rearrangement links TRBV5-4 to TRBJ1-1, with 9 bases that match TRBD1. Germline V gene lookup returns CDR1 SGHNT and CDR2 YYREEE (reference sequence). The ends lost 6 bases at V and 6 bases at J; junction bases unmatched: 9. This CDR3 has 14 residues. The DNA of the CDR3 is TGTGCCAGCACCAGTGGACAGGGGCGGTCTGAAGCTTTCTTT. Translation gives CASTSGQGRSEAFF.

The CDR3 reads CAWSRDGTGVTEAFF. The CDR3 DNA sequence: TGTGCCTGGAGTAGGGATGGGACAGGGGTCACTGAAGCTTTCTTT. This chain joins TRBV30 and TRBJ1-1, with 10 positions matching TRBD1. CDR3 size: 15 residues. J was trimmed by 4 bases and V by 2 bases; bases with no gene match: 7. Germline loops: CDR1 GTSNPN, CDR2 SVGIG (reference sequence).

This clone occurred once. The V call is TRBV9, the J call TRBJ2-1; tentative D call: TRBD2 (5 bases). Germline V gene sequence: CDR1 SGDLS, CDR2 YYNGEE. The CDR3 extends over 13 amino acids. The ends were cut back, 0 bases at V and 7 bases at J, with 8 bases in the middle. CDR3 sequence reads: CASSVAPGNEQFF. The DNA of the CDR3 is TGTGCCAGCAGCGTAGCTCCGGGGAATGAGCAGTTCTTC.

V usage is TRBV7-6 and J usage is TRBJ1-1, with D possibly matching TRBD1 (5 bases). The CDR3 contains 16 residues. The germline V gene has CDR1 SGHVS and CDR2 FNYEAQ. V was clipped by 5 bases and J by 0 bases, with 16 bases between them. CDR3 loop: CASSPQGGSMNTEAFF. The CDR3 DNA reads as TGTGCCAGCAGCCCCCAGGGAGGGAGTATGAACACTGAAGCTTTCTTT.